This T cell receptor beta chain is from a study of response to subunit inactivated influenza vaccine. Regarding the study as a whole: It was the authors' suggestion that each seasonal influenza vaccination recruits few new T cells.

TCRdb called the RT-PCR reads again in MiXCR, with one record for every CDR3 protein. Of about 310,000 distinct CDR3 sequences listed, roughly 22% are singletons. V was clipped by 3 bases and J by 0 bases, with 9 bases between them. The length of the CDR3 is 15 residues. CDR1 MDHEN and CDR2 SYDVKM come from the germline V gene. This clonotype has ten or more counts. Its antigen is not known. The chain uses TRBV28 and TRBJ2-4, with D unclear. Sequencing was performed on PBMCs from blood, taken less than 22 months after vaccination. The source is a man between 50 and 70 years old who received an inactivated influenza vaccine. The DNA of the CDR3 is TGTGCCAGCAGTTTTGGCGGCGTAGCCAAAAACATTCAGTACTTC. It codes for CASSFGGVAKNIQYF. The full variable domain, completed using reference TRBV28 and TRBJ2-4, is DVKVTQSSRYLVKRTGEKVFLECVQDMDHENMFWYRQDPGLGLRLIYFSYDVKMKEKGDIPEGYSVSREKKERFSLILESASTNQTSMYLCASSFGGVAKNIQYFGAGTRLSVL.